This TCR beta chain came from a study of OX40 agonist ivuxolimab in advanced cancers. For the study at large: Partial responses were achieved by three patients, one with hepatocellular carcinoma and two with cutaneous melanoma. Study findings and constraints: Among the least clonally expanded were partial responders at 0.1-3.0 mg/kg.

The germline V and J ends were trimmed by 3 bases and 2 bases, with 17 bases remaining between them. Germline loops: CDR1 KGHSH, CDR2 LQKENI. The CDR3 runs 17 residues. TCRdb keeps only in-frame clones here, not all; method: immunoSEQ multiplex PCR. The table records 55,000 to 75,000 clones, about 90% of them present only once. As concerns this clone: The antigen is unknown.

At baseline, cycle 4 day 1, and cycle 7 day 1, blood was sampled. The sample consisted of CD4+ or CD8+ T cells sorted from blood, taken in a trial of the OX40 agonist ivuxolimab. The chain is built from TRBV18 and TRBJ2-1, with TRBD2 as a possible D gene (7 bases). The source of this sequence is an adult with an advanced solid tumor such as melanoma, head and neck, liver or kidney cancer. The CDR3 protein is CASSPGASGPPYNEQFF. The CDR3 DNA reads as TGTGCCAGCTCACCGGGGGCTAGCGGCCCACCCTACAATGAGCAGTTCTTC.